This TCR beta chain was sequenced in a study of CD8+CD57+ T cells in acquired aplastic anemia. The CDR3 is made up of 16 amino acids. CDR1 is LGHNA and CDR2 is YNFKEQ in the germline V gene. Investigators profiled TCR beta VDJ and CDR3 from genomic DNA template. Each CDR3 protein gets one entry after TCRdb re-called the reads with MiXCR. The sample contains 160,000 or so distinct CDR3 sequences, around 48% of which appear only once. Patients selected for sequencing had displayed CD8+CD57+ cell expansion by flow cytometry. This clonotype was seen at least ten times. Compared with germline, one end of the junction differs, possibly owing to a read error.

The rearrangement uses TRBV4-2 and TRBJ2-3; 10 bases align to TRBD2. This sequence originates from a human donor with aplastic anemia. Specimen: sorted CD4+, CD8+, or CD8+CD57+ T cells (not recorded which) from PBMCs. In DNA form, the CDR3 reads TGTGCCAGCATCCAAAGCGGGAGGGGGTTCGGAGATACGCAGTATTTT. As protein: CASIQSGRGFGDTQYF.